This entry lists 20 T cell receptor beta chains sequenced from one sample in a study of cytotoxic CD8 clonotypes in ibrutinib-treated CLL (dated by TCRdb to the early 2020s). What this sample's time point label stands for: 20 to 25 months on ibrutinib. Receptors were amplified or captured by the immunoSEQ multiplex PCR assay. Not all clones reach the TCRdb copy of this immuneACCESS table, which keeps in-frame sequences only. Checked studies attribute under half of the gap to unresolved V genes and leave the rest unexplained. The sample records 250,000 or so clones, 70% of which are singletons. 15% of the sample goes to the ten largest clones. The sequences come from PBMCs, collected after 24 months of ibrutinib treatment. These receptors originate from a human donor with chronic lymphocytic leukemia.

About this clone itself: It is unclear where the CDR3 begins or ends on the DNA, so no DNA is shown, and the CDR3 is as TCRdb lists it. The chain has TRBV9 and TRBJ1-2. From germline, CDR1 is SGDLS and CDR2 YYNGEE. The CDR3 spans 13 residues, counting both ends. CDR3: CASSVGGGSAPFF.

V gene TRBV10-3 combines with J gene TRBJ2-7, with D tentatively TRBD1 or TRBD2 (6 bases each). V dropped 10 bases and J dropped 6 bases, with 19 bases sitting between them. The CDR3 runs 13 residues. Per germline, CDR1 ENHRY and CDR2 SYGVKD. The CDR3 region is CATTSLQGGEQYF. CDR3 in DNA: TGTGCCACCACTAGCCTACAGGGTGGCGAGCAGTACTTC.

The chain combines TRBV7-8 with TRBJ2-5; 8 bases align to TRBD1. The junction had 6 bases not matched to a gene; V was cut back by 1 base and J by 5 bases. Germline lookup yields CDR1 SGHVS and CDR2 FQNEAQ. The CDR3 has 15 residues. The CDR3 DNA reads TGTGCCAGCAGCTTAGTGTCAGGGGGCCACGAGACCCAGTACTTC. This gives the protein CASSLVSGGHETQYF.

This rearrangement joins TRBV9 to TRBJ2-7; D remains ambiguous. Germline V gives CDR1 SGDLS, CDR2 YYNGEE. The CDR3 consists of 14 residues. Trimming shortened V by 0 bases and J by 1 base, and 8 bases separated the two germline ends. The CDR3 nucleotides are TGTGCCAGCAGCGTAGCTGTGCAGTCCTACGAGCAGTACTTC. Its translation: CASSVAVQSYEQYF.

J is TRBJ1-5 and V is TRBV27, with D hard to call. The germline V gene has CDR1 MNHEY and CDR2 SMNVEV (reference sequence). The CDR3 runs 14 residues. V was pared by 10 bases and J by 2 bases, with 15 bases between. CDR3 in amino acids: CAIQTGPGNQPQHF. The DNA for the CDR3 is TGTGCCATCCAAACCGGGCCGGGCAATCAGCCCCAGCATTTT.

The chain links TRBV11-2 to TRBJ2-7, with TRBD1 matching 7 bases. The CDR3 is 14 amino acids. The germline V gene encodes CDR1 SGHAT and CDR2 FQNNGV. V trimming: 5 bases; J trimming: 0 bases; junction bases outside the gene matches: 4. The CDR3: CASSRDRVSYEQYF. The CDR3 bases are TGTGCCAGCAGCCGGGACAGAGTCTCCTACGAGCAGTACTTC.

The rearrangement links TRBV7-2 to TRBJ2-7; TRBD2 is a possible D gene (6 bases). V lost 1 base, J lost 4 bases, and 11 bases lay in between. The germline gives CDR1 SGHTA, CDR2 FQGNSA. CDR3 length equals 14 residues. The CDR3 region has the DNA TGTGCCAGCAGCTTAGGCGGGAAATCTTACGAGCAGTACTTC. Encoded protein: CASSLGGKSYEQYF. The variable domain in full, with the rest retrieved from reference TRBV7-2 and TRBJ2-7, is GAGVSQSPSNKVTEKGKDVELRCDPISGHTALYWYRQSLGQGLEFLIYFQGNSAPDKSGLPSDRFSAERTGGSVSTLTIQRTQQEDSAVYLCASSLGGKSYEQYFGPGTRLTVT.

The chain couples TRBV9 to TRBJ2-2; 8 nucleotides align to TRBD1. J gave up 4 bases and V 6 bases, and 2 bases lay outside the gene matches. The CDR3 is 13 residues long. The germline CDR1 and CDR2 sequences are SGDLS and YYNGEE. The CDR3 DNA is TGTGCCAGCAACGACAGGGGCACCGGGGAGCTGTTTTTT. Translation: CASNDRGTGELFF.

The J gene is TRBJ2-3, the V gene TRBV28; D remains unclear. V gave up 4 bases and J gave up 1 base, with 18 bases separating them. The germline gives CDR1 MDHEN, CDR2 SYDVKM. The CDR3 runs 17 residues. The DNA for the CDR3 is TGTGCCAGCAGTTCCCCCGATTTAAGTTGGCGCACAGATACGCAGTATTTT. Translated, it gives CASSSPDLSWRTDTQYF.

The chain has TRBV29-1 and TRBJ1-4; TRBD1 might be the D (5 bases). The V end lost 6 bases, the J end lost 4 bases, and 15 bases lay between the germline ends. The germline CDR1 and CDR2 sequences are SQVTM and ANQGSEA. CDR3 length: 14 residues. CDR3 sequence: CSVVPGPSNEKLFF. CDR3 sequence (DNA): TGCAGCGTGGTCCCGGGACCCAGTAATGAAAAACTGTTTTTT.

This clone came up a few times. This sequence joins TRBV5-1 and TRBJ1-1; D is perhaps TRBD1 (5 bases). The germline gives CDR1 SGHRS, CDR2 YFSETQ. This CDR3 region has 15 residues. V was cut by 0 bases and J by 3 bases, with 12 bases left in between. CDR3 in amino acids: CASSLAGTTDTEAFF. The CDR3 region has the DNA TGCGCCAGCAGCTTGGCAGGGACTACGGACACTGAAGCTTTCTTT.

The V gene is TRBV7-2, the J gene TRBJ2-1, with 7 positions matching TRBD2. The CDR3 totals 18 residues. Germline CDR1 reads SGHTA; CDR2 reads FQGNSA. Losses at the gene ends were 3 bases for V and 12 bases for J; bases not matched to a gene: 23. The chain's CDR3 is CASSFISRTRTTQVGQFF. The CDR3 nucleotides read TGTGCCAGCAGCTTTATTTCCAGGACTAGAACCACCCAAGTAGGGCAGTTCTTC. Variable domain in full (rest from reference TRBV7-2 and TRBJ2-1): GAGVSQSPSNKVTEKGKDVELRCDPISGHTALYWYRQSLGQGLEFLIYFQGNSAPDKSGLPSDRFSAERTGGSVSTLTIQRTQQEDSAVYLCASSFISRTRTTQVGQFFGPGTRLTVL.

CDR3 coding DNA: TGTGCCAGTACGGGGGAAGCCAAAAACATTCAGTACTTC. It encodes CASTGEAKNIQYF. The chain joins TRBV27 to TRBJ2-4, with a weak D call TRBD2 (6 bases). Germline CDR1 reads MNHEY; CDR2 reads SMNVEV (reference sequence). The germline V and J ends were trimmed by 9 bases and 0 bases, with 9 bases remaining between them. The CDR3 covers 13 residues.

The genes are TRBV28 and TRBJ1-2; D is ambiguous. The CDR3 is made up of 13 amino acids. Trimming took off 3 bases at V and 4 bases at J, with 9 bases between the two ends. From germline, CDR1 is MDHEN and CDR2 SYDVKM. Here the CDR3 reads CASSFRSTYGYTF. The CDR3, as DNA: TGTGCCAGCAGTTTCCGCAGTACCTATGGCTACACCTTC.

This chain uses TRBV4-2 with TRBJ2-1; the match to TRBD2 covers 9 bases. The CDR3 consists of 15 residues. The trim removed 4 bases at V and 1 base at J, leaving 2 bases unmatched. CDR1 is LGHNA, CDR2 YNFKEQ, per germline. The CDR3 reads CASSLGLASYNEQFF. The CDR3 nucleotides are TGTGCCAGCAGCCTGGGACTAGCTTCCTACAATGAGCAGTTCTTC.

The genes are TRBV9 and TRBJ2-2; a possible D gene is TRBD1 (5 bases). V was trimmed by 7 bases and J by 3 bases, leaving 13 bases between them. CDR3 length: 14 amino acids. The V gene's germline CDR1 is SGDLS and CDR2 YYNGEE. The CDR3 DNA is TGTGCCAGCGCGAGGCAAGGGGACACCGGGGAGCTGTTTTTT. Protein product: CASARQGDTGELFF.

The V gene is TRBV4-1, the J gene TRBJ2-7; perhaps D is TRBD1 or TRBD2 (5 bases each). The CDR3 loop spans 15 amino acids. Trimming shortened V by 5 bases and J by 2 bases, and 16 bases separated the two germline ends. Germline V gene data show CDR1 as MGHRA and CDR2 as YSYEKL. The CDR3 region is CASSFRTGTTYEQYF. CDR3 nucleotide sequence: TGCGCCAGCAGCTTCCGTACCGGGACCACCTACGAGCAGTACTTC.

The chain recombines TRBV7-9 with TRBJ2-7; 10 positions agree with TRBD2. With 4 bases clipped from V and 2 bases from J, the junction kept 5 bases outside the gene matches. The V gene's germline CDR1 is SEHNR and CDR2 FQNEAQ (reference sequence). The CDR3 contains 15 residues. CDR3 amino acids: CASSSTSGNPYEQYF. Written as DNA, the CDR3 is TGTGCCAGCAGCTCCACTAGCGGGAACCCCTACGAGCAGTACTTC.

The chain combines TRBV18 with TRBJ2-7; weak D call: TRBD2 (6 bases). This CDR3 region has 14 residues. The V gene's germline CDR1 is KGHSH and CDR2 LQKENI. V was clipped by 2 bases and J by 2 bases, with 10 bases between them. CDR3 DNA: TGTGCCAGCTCACCAGGGACTGGACCCTACGAGCAGTACTTC. This translates into CASSPGTGPYEQYF.

The chain carries TRBV6-4 and TRBJ2-2; weak D call: TRBD1 (5 bases). The ends were cut back, 4 bases at V and 6 bases at J, with 15 bases in the middle. Germline V gene lookup returns CDR1 MRHNA and CDR2 SNTAGT. The CDR3 loop spans 15 amino acids. This CDR3 is CASSVGRAEPGELFF. The CDR3 coding sequence is TGTGCCAGCAGTGTGGGCAGGGCAGAACCCGGGGAGCTGTTTTTT.